The TCR beta chain described here comes from a study of blood T cell repertoires in COVID-19. CDR3 length equals 14 residues. Between the trimmed V and J ends, which lost 0 bases and 3 bases, there was a span of 9 bases. Germline CDR1 and CDR2: PRHDT and FYEKMQ (reference sequence). The protocol was immunoSEQ multiplex PCR, while the TCRdb copy is restricted to in-frame clones and leaves out a portion. The table shows approximately 140,000 clones, with 80% to 85% occurring only once. V usage is TRBV13 and J usage is TRBJ2-7; the D gene is possibly TRBD2 (6 bases). Sample: PBMCs or T cells enriched from blood (not recorded which). The sequence was collected from a man aged 35-49 years with acute COVID-19. CDR3 residues: CASSLGLAVYEQYF. The CDR3 DNA reads as TGTGCCAGCAGCTTAGGACTAGCTGTCTACGAGCAGTACTTC.